What follows describes a single T cell receptor (beta chain). The entry originates in a study of blood T cell repertoires in COVID-19. CDR1 is LNHDA, CDR2 SQIVND, per germline (reference sequence). V gave up 5 bases and J gave up 7 bases, with 23 bases separating them. The CDR3 is 17 amino acids. The repertoire was sequenced with immunoSEQ multiplex PCR; TCRdb's copy has only in-frame clones and lacks some. The table has about 73,000 clones, around 83% seen once. Sequencing used peripheral blood. The source of this sequence is a man aged 45-65 years with active COVID-19. The chain has TRBV19 and TRBJ2-2; a possible D gene is TRBD2 (7 bases). DNA for the CDR3: TGTGCCAGTAGTCCCCGGCTAGGCGGGGGCGAGGGCGGGGAGCTGTTTTTT. Its protein product is CASSPRLGGGEGGELFF. Full variable domain (missing parts from reference TRBV19 and TRBJ2-2): DGGITQSPKYLFRKEGQNVTLSCEQNLNHDAMYWYRQDPGQGLRLIYYSQIVNDFQKGDIAEGYSVSREKKESFPLTVTSAQKNPTAFYLCASSPRLGGGEGGELFFGEGSRLTVL.